A single sample gave rise to the 28 T cell receptor beta chains below, sequenced in a study of OX40 agonist ivuxolimab in advanced cancers. TCRdb keeps only in-frame clones here, not all; method: immunoSEQ multiplex PCR. This table holds 55,000 to 65,000 clones, roughly 84% found once. The material was CD4+ or CD8+ T cells sorted from blood, obtained in a trial of the OX40 agonist ivuxolimab. These receptors were collected from an adult with an advanced solid tumor such as melanoma, head and neck, liver or kidney cancer.

The chain couples TRBV2 to TRBJ1-2, with a tentative D call TRBD1 (6 bases). CDR3 length equals 13 residues. Germline V gene sequence: CDR1 SNHLY, CDR2 FYNNEI. V was trimmed by 5 bases and J by 5 bases, leaving 12 bases between them. The CDR3 region has the DNA TGTGCCAGCAGTACAGGGCCGGGATATGGCTACACCTTC. Amino acid sequence: CASSTGPGYGYTF.

The chain is built from TRBV6-6 and TRBJ2-3, with TRBD2 identical over 11 bases. This CDR3 contains 16 residues. Germline lookup yields CDR1 MNHNY and CDR2 SVGAGI (reference sequence). With 4 bases clipped from V and 3 bases from J, the junction kept 6 bases outside the gene matches. CDR3 region: CASSFSGGAPTDTQYF. The DNA for the CDR3 is TGTGCCAGCAGTTTTAGCGGGGGGGCCCCTACAGATACGCAGTATTTT.

The genes are TRBV5-6 and TRBJ2-2, with D possibly being TRBD2 (6 bases). From germline, CDR1 is SGHDT and CDR2 YYEEEE. Trimming left V 4 bases short and J 3 bases short, with 13 bases between. There are 15 residues in the CDR3. The CDR3 here is CASSLNGGYTGELFF. CDR3 nucleotide sequence: TGTGCCAGCAGCCTTAACGGGGGATACACCGGGGAGCTGTTTTTT.

The chain employs TRBV15 and TRBJ2-2; D not certain. The CDR3 sequence is 13 residues long. V lost 3 bases to trimming and J lost 7 bases, with 9 bases between them. The germline gives CDR1 LNHNV, CDR2 YYDKDF (reference sequence). CDR3 protein: CATSSKLVGELFF. The DNA of the CDR3 is TGTGCCACCAGCAGCAAGCTGGTCGGGGAGCTGTTTTTT.

V and J are TRBV11-2 and TRBJ1-2; D is unclear. The CDR3 runs 15 residues. Trimming pared 5 bases from V and 2 bases from J, leaving 15 bases between. Per germline, CDR1 SGHAT and CDR2 FQNNGV. CDR3 coding DNA: TGTGCCAGCAGCCTGCGTAGAGGGTACAACTATGGCTACACCTTC. Translating gives CASSLRRGYNYGYTF.

The chain uses TRBV6-1 and TRBJ2-1, with TRBD2 matching 8 bases. The CDR3 consists of 16 residues. With V trimmed by 2 bases and J by 0 bases, 3 bases remained unmatched. CDR1 and CDR2 (germline): MNHNS, SASEGT. The CDR3 sequence: CASSELGTSSYNEQFF. The CDR3 DNA reads TGTGCCAGCAGTGAATTAGGGACTAGCTCCTACAATGAGCAGTTCTTC.

This chain uses TRBV10-2 with TRBJ1-2; a weak D match, TRBD1 (6 bases). The CDR3 consists of 13 residues. Per the germline V gene, CDR1 is WSHSY and CDR2 is SAAADI. Trimming cost V 5 bases and J 4 bases, with 11 bases left between them. This CDR3 is CASSRQEFYGYTF. In nucleotides, the CDR3 is TGCGCCAGCAGTAGACAGGAGTTCTATGGCTACACCTTC.

The chain carries TRBV5-1 and TRBJ2-2; weak D call: TRBD2 (7 bases). The CDR3 covers 17 residues. The V gene lost 3 bases and the J gene lost 1 base, with 16 bases spanning the gap. In germline, CDR1 is SGHRS, CDR2 YFSETQ. CDR3 sequence reads: CASSWAGAAENTGELFF. CDR3 DNA: TGCGCCAGCAGCTGGGCGGGGGCCGCAGAGAACACCGGGGAGCTGTTTTTT.

As regards this clone: Different DNA sequences within this sample yield the same CDR3. J is TRBJ1-2 and V is TRBV6-1, with D perhaps matching TRBD1 (5 bases). The CDR3 length is 16 residues. CDR1 and CDR2 (germline): MNHNS, SASEGT. The ends were cut back, 1 base at V and 4 bases at J, with 16 bases in the middle. CDR3 loop: CASSEEGRGAAYGYTF. CDR3 sequence (DNA): TGTGCCAGCAGTGAAGAGGGTAGGGGCGCGGCCTATGGCTACACCTTC.

This rearrangement joins TRBV7-9 to TRBJ2-2, with 9 bases that match TRBD1. The germline V gene encodes CDR1 SEHNR and CDR2 FQNEAQ (reference sequence). V dropped 6 bases and J dropped 7; count of bases not matched to a gene: 6. The CDR3 consists of 14 residues. The CDR3, as DNA: TGTGCCAGCAGTTCGACAGGGGGTAGCGGGGAGCTGTTTTTT. Translation gives CASSSTGGSGELFF.

This clone was recorded a few times. The chain combines TRBV5-1 with TRBJ2-2; TRBD1 is a possible D gene (6 bases). The CDR3 length is 14 residues. The germline V gene has CDR1 SGHRS and CDR2 YFSETQ. V lost 0 bases to trimming and J lost 7 bases, with 10 bases between them. This chain's CDR3 is CASSLAGVVGELFF. The CDR3 DNA reads as TGCGCCAGCAGCTTGGCAGGGGTGGTCGGGGAGCTGTTTTTT.

This chain joins TRBV5-1 and TRBJ2-7; 9 bases line up with TRBD2. Losses at the gene ends were 0 bases for V and 5 bases for J; bases not matched to a gene: 3. The germline gives CDR1 SGHRS, CDR2 YFSETQ. CDR3 length: 14 residues. As DNA, the CDR3 is TGCGCCAGCAGCTTGGCCGGACTAGCGAACGAGCAGTACTTC. Residues: CASSLAGLANEQYF.

The chain joins TRBV6-5 to TRBJ2-3; D remains unclear. V dropped 4 bases and J dropped 0 bases, with 14 bases sitting between them. The CDR3 length is 16 residues. Germline-derived CDR1 and CDR2 are MNHEY and SVGAGI. CDR3 region: CASSLPVAISTDTQYF. The CDR3 bases are TGTGCCAGCAGTTTACCGGTAGCCATTAGCACAGATACGCAGTATTTT.

The chain combines TRBV19 with TRBJ1-5; D may be TRBD1 (5 bases). The CDR3 is made up of 15 amino acids. The germline V gene has CDR1 LNHDA and CDR2 SQIVND (reference sequence). Between the trimmed V and J ends, which lost 7 bases and 5 bases, there was a span of 18 bases. This CDR3 reads CASKPDQGKYQPQHF. The CDR3 coding sequence is TGTGCCAGTAAGCCTGATCAGGGAAAATATCAGCCCCAGCATTTT.

This chain joins TRBV11-2 and TRBJ1-1; TRBD1 is a possible D gene (5 bases). Germline CDR1 and CDR2: SGHAT and FQNNGV. The CDR3 is 14 amino acids. V was trimmed by 5 bases and J by 2 bases, leaving 12 bases between them. This chain's CDR3 is CASSVGRSNTEAFF. CDR3 nucleotides: TGTGCCAGCAGCGTGGGACGGTCCAACACTGAAGCTTTCTTT.

The chain carries TRBV10-3 and TRBJ2-1; D might be TRBD1 or TRBD2, each matching 5 bases. Trimming left V 3 bases short and J 4 bases short, with 16 bases between. The CDR3 length is 16 residues. Germline CDR1 is ENHRY and CDR2 is SYGVKD. The CDR3 DNA is TGTGCCATCAGTGACCCATCGGGGCGGCTATACAATGAGCAGTTCTTC. This sequence encodes CAISDPSGRLYNEQFF.

The chain links TRBV15 to TRBJ2-7; 11 bases align to TRBD2. CDR1 is LNHNV, CDR2 YYDKDF, per germline (reference sequence). The CDR3 consists of 17 residues. The V segment lost 0 bases and the J segment 3 bases; nucleotides outside the gene matches: 7. CDR3 DNA sequence: TGTGCCACCAGCAGAGATGATAGACTAGCGGGGTTCTACGAGCAGTACTTC. It yields the protein CATSRDDRLAGFYEQYF.

V is TRBV18 and J is TRBJ1-2, with TRBD1 matching 7 bases. Germline loops: CDR1 KGHSH, CDR2 LQKENI. This CDR3 is 16 amino acids long. Trimming at V came to 3 bases and at J to 3 bases, leaving 10 bases not matched to a gene. CDR3 coding DNA: TGTGCCAGCTCACCCAGAGGAGGGGACAGCTACTATGGCTACACCTTC. Encoded protein: CASSPRGGDSYYGYTF.

This chain uses TRBV27 with TRBJ2-2, with 8 bases that match TRBD2. Germline-derived CDR1 and CDR2 are MNHEY and SMNVEV (reference sequence). V lost 5 bases, J lost 5 bases, and 7 bases stayed unmatched. This CDR3 has 15 amino acids. Here the CDR3 DNA reads TGTGCCAGCAGTCCACTAGCGGTGAGAACCGGGGAGCTGTTTTTT. This gives the protein CASSPLAVRTGELFF.

J is TRBJ1-5 and V is TRBV12-5, with unresolved D. Trimming left V 5 bases short and J 3 bases short, with 14 bases between. Germline CDR1 and CDR2: LGHNT and FRNRAP. The CDR3 has 15 residues. The CDR3 sequence is CASGEMGRPNQPQHF. CDR3 nucleotide sequence: TGTGCTAGTGGTGAGATGGGAAGGCCCAATCAGCCCCAGCATTTT.

The rearrangement joins TRBV7-2 to TRBJ1-4, with 7 bases lining up with TRBD1. Germline V gives CDR1 SGHTA, CDR2 FQGNSA. The V segment lost 4 bases and the J segment 8 bases; nucleotides outside the gene matches: 10. The CDR3 length is 15 residues. The chain's CDR3 is CASSSVSGGGEKLFF. DNA of the CDR3: TGTGCCAGCAGCTCCGTTTCAGGGGGGGGCGAAAAACTGTTTTTT.

This chain joins TRBV6-5 and TRBJ2-1; 12 nucleotides agree with TRBD2. The CDR3 extends over 15 amino acids. The germline CDR1 and CDR2 sequences are MNHEY and SVGAGI. The junction had 5 bases not matched to a gene; V was cut back by 6 bases and J by 5 bases. The CDR3 region has the DNA TGTGCCAGCAGAGATCGGACTAGCGGGGACAATGAGCAGTTCTTC. Protein product: CASRDRTSGDNEQFF.

In nucleotides, the CDR3 is TGTGCCAGCAGCCGACTAGCGGGGGGGCCACGAGAGACCCAGTACTTC. Protein: CASSRLAGGPRETQYF. The chain employs TRBV7-9 and TRBJ2-5; 14 nucleotides align to TRBD2. Germline loops: CDR1 SEHNR, CDR2 FQNEAQ (reference sequence). This CDR3 is built from 16 residues. V lost 5 bases and J lost 4; bases outside the gene matches: 6.

The rearrangement uses TRBV7-2 and TRBJ2-3; 12 bases are shared with TRBD2. This CDR3 comprises 16 residues. The germline gives CDR1 SGHTA, CDR2 FQGNSA. Trimming at V came to 5 bases and at J to 1 base, leaving 4 bases not matched to a gene. The CDR3 protein is CASSTRLAGGTDTQYF. The DNA for the CDR3 is TGTGCCAGCAGCACCAGACTAGCGGGGGGCACAGATACGCAGTATTTT.

Only a few counts were recorded for this clone. V gene TRBV18 combines with J gene TRBJ1-3; 8 bases map to TRBD1. Trimming took 1 base from V and 4 from J; bases not matched to a gene: 3. This CDR3 has 15 amino acids. Germline CDR1 reads KGHSH; CDR2 reads LQKENI. CDR3 loop: CASSPQTGAGNTIYF. The CDR3 DNA is TGTGCCAGCTCACCACAGACAGGGGCCGGAAACACCATATATTTT. Variable domain in full (rest from reference TRBV18 and TRBJ1-3): NAGVMQNPRHLVRRRGQEARLRCSPMKGHSHVYWYRQLPEEGLKFMVYLQKENIIDESGMPKERFSAEFPKEGPSILRIQQVVRGDSAAYFCASSPQTGAGNTIYFGEGSWLTVV.

This sequence joins TRBV7-2 and TRBJ1-4; D uncertain. This CDR3 is 13 amino acids long. The germline gives CDR1 SGHTA, CDR2 FQGNSA. V shed 8 bases and J shed 4 bases, with 11 bases lying between them. As DNA, the CDR3 is TGTGCCAGCGCAGGAGCTTATAATGAAAAACTGTTTTTT. It specifies CASAGAYNEKLFF.

The chain has TRBV18 and TRBJ1-2; no reliable D call. The V gene's germline CDR1 is KGHSH and CDR2 LQKENI. Trimming took 5 bases from V and 2 from J, leaving 12 bases between them. There are 14 residues in the CDR3. The DNA of the CDR3 is TGTGCCAGCTCAACTTCCGGGCCAAACTATGGCTACACCTTC. It translates to CASSTSGPNYGYTF.

V gene TRBV19 combines with J gene TRBJ2-2; D is perhaps TRBD1 (6 bases). The germline V gene encodes CDR1 LNHDA and CDR2 SQIVND (reference sequence). Trimming left V 1 base short and J 6 bases short, with 9 bases between. The CDR3 consists of 14 residues. The CDR3 region is CASSIGTAAGELFF. CDR3 DNA: TGTGCCAGTAGTATAGGGACAGCGGCCGGGGAGCTGTTTTTT.